The 21 T cell receptor beta chains below all came from one sample that was sequenced in a study of T cells after yellow fever vaccination. Using its own MiXCR run on the 5' RACE reads, TCRdb lists one record per CDR3 protein. The data contain around 60,000 distinct CDR3 sequences, approximately 6% of them singletons. The input for sequencing was PBMCs, either bulk or a sorted T-cell subset (CD4+, CD8+, memory, or dextramer-sorted; not recorded which), taken on the day of the yellow fever booster vaccination. These TCRs come from a man between 18 and 29 years old who received the YFV17D yellow fever vaccine.

This clonotype was seen once. The chain combines TRBV6-5 with TRBJ2-7, with D unclear. This CDR3 is 11 amino acids long. Looked up from germline, CDR1 is MNHEY and CDR2 is SVGAGI. Trimming left V 0 bases short and J 6 bases short, with 3 bases between. The CDR3, as DNA: TGTGCCAGCAGTTACTCCAGCGAGCAGTACTTC. It yields the protein CASSYSSEQYF.

The table lists this clonotype with many counts. The V and J genes are TRBV9 and TRBJ1-1, with no clear D. Germline assignment: CDR1 SGDLS and CDR2 YYNGEE. The CDR3 spans 12 residues. V lost 7 bases and J 7 bases, leaving 14 bases between the germline ends. Written as DNA, the CDR3 is TGTGCCAGCGGGTCGGGCAGATTTGAAGCTTTCTTT. Protein sequence: CASGSGRFEAFF.

This clonotype has a count of ten or more. CDR3 protein: CAKNIQYF. The CDR3 DNA is TGTGCCAAAAACATTCAGTACTTC. The chain employs TRBV6-5 and TRBJ2-4, with D uncertain. Looked up from germline, CDR1 is MNHEY and CDR2 is SVGAGI. The ends were cut back, 10 bases at V and 5 bases at J, with 0 bases in the middle. This CDR3 is built from 8 residues.

This clonotype was observed a handful of times. The chain employs TRBV11-2 and TRBJ1-5, with TRBD1 matching 10 bases. The V gene's germline CDR1 is SGHAT and CDR2 FQNNGV. This CDR3 contains 15 residues. J lost 1 base, V lost 5 bases, and 2 bases had no gene match. The CDR3 DNA reads as TGTGCCAGCAGCCGGACAGGGGGGAGCAATCAGCCCCAGCATTTT. This translates into CASSRTGGSNQPQHF.

This clonotype was counted ten times or more. The chain employs TRBV28 and TRBJ1-1; a possible D gene is TRBD1 (6 bases). The CDR3 has 16 residues. The V gene lost 5 bases and the J gene lost 5 bases, with 21 bases spanning the gap. Germline CDR1 reads MDHEN; CDR2 reads SYDVKM. The DNA of the CDR3 is TGTGCCAGCAGTCTCGTTGAAACAGGGTTTGGTACTGAAGCTTTCTTT. This codes for CASSLVETGFGTEAFF. Full variable domain (missing parts from reference TRBV28 and TRBJ1-1): DVKVTQSSRYLVKRTGEKVFLECVQDMDHENMFWYRQDPGLGLRLIYFSYDVKMKEKGDIPEGYSVSREKKERFSLILESASTNQTSMYLCASSLVETGFGTEAFFGQGTRLTVV.

The sample holds many counts of this clonotype. This chain links TRBV12-5 with TRBJ2-2; 7 bases line up with TRBD2. The CDR3 covers 15 residues. J was trimmed by 4 bases and V by 6 bases; bases with no gene match: 8. In germline, CDR1 is LGHNT, CDR2 FRNRAP. CDR3 nucleotides: TGTGCTAGTGGCCTTAGCGGGTGGGGCACCGGGGAGCTGTTTTTT. Residues: CASGLSGWGTGELFF. Full variable domain (remainder filled in from reference TRBV12-5 and TRBJ2-2): DARVTQTPRHKVTEMGQEVTMRCQPILGHNTVFWYRQTMMQGLELLAYFRNRAPLDDSGMPKDRFSAEMPDATLATLKIQPSEPRDSAVYFCASGLSGWGTGELFFGEGSRLTVL.

Ten or more counts support this clonotype. CDR3: CASSFLFNEQFF. DNA for the CDR3: TGTGCCAGCAGCTTTCTTTTCAATGAGCAGTTCTTC. The gene calls are TRBV7-3 and TRBJ2-1, with unresolved D. V was cut by 3 bases and J by 6 bases, with 6 bases left in between. CDR1 and CDR2 (germline): SGHTA, FQGTGA. The CDR3 has 12 residues.

This clonotype was detected ten times or more. This chain links TRBV7-2 with TRBJ2-3; D remains ambiguous. Trimming stripped 0 bases from V and 11 bases from J, with 9 bases between. Germline V gene lookup returns CDR1 SGHTA and CDR2 FQGNSA. The CDR3 covers 12 residues. The CDR3 bases are TGTGCCAGCAGCTTAGCGGGCTGGAGGCAGTATTTT. This encodes CASSLAGWRQYF. The variable domain in full, completed from reference TRBV7-2 and TRBJ2-3, reads GAGVSQSPSNKVTEKGKDVELRCDPISGHTALYWYRQSLGQGLEFLIYFQGNSAPDKSGLPSDRFSAERTGGSVSTLTIQRTQQEDSAVYLCASSLAGWRQYFGPGTRLTVL.

The chain has TRBV4-3 and TRBJ2-7; D possibly matches TRBD1 or TRBD2 (5 bases each). The V end lost 4 bases, the J end lost 7 bases, and 17 bases lay between the germline ends. Germline CDR1 and CDR2: LGHNA and YSLEER. The CDR3 totals 14 residues. The CDR3 sequence: CASSPVWGSREQYF. In DNA form, the CDR3 reads TGCGCCAGCAGCCCAGTTTGGGGGTCCCGGGAGCAGTACTTC.

This clonotype was counted ten times or more. The V and J genes are TRBV6-6 and TRBJ1-2; D possibly corresponds to TRBD1 (5 bases). Germline V gives CDR1 MNHNY, CDR2 SVGAGI (reference sequence). Trimming pared 7 bases from V and 1 base from J, leaving 13 bases between. The length of the CDR3 is 14 residues. The CDR3 sequence: CASTLLDSNYGYTF. For the CDR3, the DNA is TGTGCCAGCACTCTCCTCGACAGTAACTATGGCTACACCTTC.

There are many counts of this clonotype. The gene calls are TRBV7-6 and TRBJ2-4; TRBD1 is a possible D gene (5 bases). V was shortened by 1 base and J by 0 bases, with 13 bases between the two germline ends. CDR3 length equals 17 residues. From germline, CDR1 is SGHVS and CDR2 FNYEAQ. The CDR3 is CASSLGPIRVAKNIQYF. The CDR3 region has the DNA TGTGCCAGCAGCTTAGGACCGATCAGGGTAGCCAAAAACATTCAGTACTTC.

This clonotype came up a few times. This chain links TRBV29-1 with TRBJ1-6; D might be TRBD1 (5 bases). Germline-derived CDR1 and CDR2 are SQVTM and ANQGSEA. This CDR3 has 12 amino acids. Between the trimmed V and J ends, which lost 7 bases and 11 bases, there was a span of 15 bases. The CDR3 DNA follows: TGCAGCGCCTGGGACGGGGGACCACCCCTCCACTTT. Its translation is CSAWDGGPPLHF.

This clonotype was counted many times. The chain uses TRBV20-1 and TRBJ2-1; no clear D gene. V lost 0 bases and J lost 7, with 7 bases in between. This CDR3 spans 12 amino acids. The germline CDR1 and CDR2 sequences are DFQATT and SNEGSKA (reference sequence). The CDR3 loop is CSARDLANEQFF. The CDR3 nucleotides read TGCAGTGCTAGAGATCTCGCGAATGAGCAGTTCTTC.

This clonotype has a count of ten or more. The gene calls are TRBV5-6 and TRBJ2-1, with D perhaps matching TRBD1 (6 bases). Per the germline V gene, CDR1 is SGHDT and CDR2 is YYEEEE. The CDR3 has 14 amino acids. V shed 2 bases and J shed 3 bases, with 9 bases lying between them. CDR3: CASSLRGFYNEQFF. Here the CDR3 DNA reads TGTGCCAGCAGCTTAAGGGGGTTCTACAATGAGCAGTTCTTC.

In this sample, this clonotype turned up a few times. This chain connects TRBV4-1 to TRBJ1-2; no definite D call. The CDR3 loop spans 12 amino acids. Germline V gene data show CDR1 as MGHRA and CDR2 as YSYEKL. V was trimmed by 1 base and J by 6 bases, leaving 6 bases between them. The DNA of the CDR3 is TGCGCCAGCAGCCAAGGGTGGGATGGCTACACCTTC. It specifies CASSQGWDGYTF.

The sample holds many counts of this clonotype. This chain joins TRBV7-2 and TRBJ2-7; 8 bases match TRBD2. CDR1 and CDR2 (germline): SGHTA, FQGNSA. Germline trimming cut 3 bases from V and 3 bases from J; bases unmatched to any gene: 4. The CDR3 is made up of 14 amino acids. The CDR3 loop reads CASSFFGGDYEQYF. DNA for the CDR3: TGTGCCAGCAGCTTTTTCGGGGGGGACTACGAGCAGTACTTC. Drawing the rest from reference TRBV7-2 and TRBJ2-7, the complete variable domain is GAGVSQSPSNKVTEKGKDVELRCDPISGHTALYWYRQSLGQGLEFLIYFQGNSAPDKSGLPSDRFSAERTGGSVSTLTIQRTQQEDSAVYLCASSFFGGDYEQYFGPGTRLTVT.

At least ten counts were recorded for this clonotype. It is unclear where the CDR3 begins or ends on the DNA, so no DNA is shown, and the CDR3 is as TCRdb lists it. The chain carries TRBV27 and TRBJ2-2; TRBD1, the table's D call, lacks a check against the DNA. The CDR3 is 15 residues long, ends included. Germline values: CDR1 MNHEY, CDR2 SMNVEV (reference sequence). CDR3 amino acids: CASSSSLGGPGELFF.

This chain joins TRBV7-2 and TRBJ2-1, with 7 bases aligning to TRBD2. This CDR3 spans 15 amino acids. Germline trimming cut 1 base from V and 3 bases from J; bases unmatched to any gene: 3. Per the germline V gene, CDR1 is SGHTA and CDR2 is FQGNSA. The CDR3 spells CASSLGGGGYNEQFF. CDR3 DNA sequence: TGTGCCAGCAGCTTAGGAGGCGGGGGCTACAATGAGCAGTTCTTC.

CDR3 sequence: CASSLGDTDTQYF. CDR3 sequence (DNA): TGCGCCAGCAGCTTGGGGGACACAGATACGCAGTATTTT. The chain couples TRBV5-1 to TRBJ2-3; D unclear. The V end lost 0 bases, the J end lost 2 bases, and 4 bases lay between the germline ends. CDR1 and CDR2 (germline): SGHRS, YFSETQ. The CDR3 length is 13 residues.

V gene TRBV7-2 combines with J gene TRBJ1-4; D unclear. V was clipped by 5 bases and J by 7 bases, with 14 bases between them. The germline V gene encodes CDR1 SGHTA and CDR2 FQGNSA. This CDR3 has 14 amino acids. The CDR3 loop is CASSLVQSGEKLFF. As DNA, the CDR3 is TGTGCCAGCAGCCTTGTTCAATCTGGTGAAAAACTGTTTTTT.

This clonotype came up a few times. This chain connects TRBV3-1 to TRBJ2-1; D uncertain. There are 15 residues in the CDR3. Per germline, CDR1 LGHDT and CDR2 YNNKEL (reference sequence). V lost 8 bases and J 10 bases, leaving 24 bases between the germline ends. The CDR3 DNA sequence: TGTGCCAGCCTGTTGAGCTCAGTACCCTCACGGGAGCAGTTCTTC. This encodes CASLLSSVPSREQFF.